This TCR beta chain derives from a study of cytomegalovirus exposure and HLA in healthy donors. Germline V CDR1 and CDR2: MNHNY, SVGAGI (reference sequence). The CDR3 length is 13 residues. V was shortened by 8 bases and J by 0 bases, with 5 bases between the two germline ends. Study-wide findings and caveats: Serostatus for CMV was the only available immune exposure information.

This clone was picked up a small number of times. Its specificity is unknown. Amplification used 60 Vbeta primers and 13 Jbeta primers. Method: immunoSEQ multiplex PCR; TCRdb's copy keeps in-frame clones and lacks some. The sample yields 70,000 to 80,000 clones, about 78% seen once. The chain links TRBV6-6 to TRBJ2-6; D gene uncertain. The TCR sequence derives from a woman aged 40 to 55 in good health and CMV-seropositive. The source material was PBMCs. CDR3 region: CASADSGANVLTF. The CDR3 DNA follows: TGTGCCAGCGCAGACTCTGGGGCCAACGTCCTGACTTTC.